The next 7 T cell receptor beta chains were all read from a single sample in a study of T cells in women clearing cervical HPV infection. Using immunoSEQ multiplex PCR, the repertoire was profiled, and TCRdb retains in-frame clones only, with some absent. Its table records roughly 23,000 clones. Sample: blood buffy coat. The source of these receptors is a woman aged 18 to 75 with a cervical HPV16 infection that either progressed to CIN3+ or cleared (not recorded which).

For this clone: The CDR3 end is not reached by the read, which stops 3 residues before it; the germline J gene fills it in. The J gene is TRBJ1-6, the V gene TRBV2, with TRBD1 matching over 10 bases. The trim removed 3 bases at V and 10 bases at J, leaving 6 bases unmatched. This CDR3 has 15 residues. CDR1 is SNHLY, CDR2 FYNNEI, per germline. CDR3 bases read: TGTGCCAGCAGTGAGGCCGGGACAGGGGTCTCACCC. It codes for CASSEAGTGVSP. The whole CDR3 protein reads CASSEAGTGVSPLHF.

Concerning this clone itself: Read coverage stops 3 residues before the CDR3 terminus; the germline J gene supplies the remainder. The J gene is TRBJ2-5, the V gene TRBV20-1, with 16 bases lining up with TRBD2. V lost 6 bases and J lost 2; bases outside the gene matches: 6. Per germline, CDR1 DFQATT and CDR2 SNEGSKA (reference sequence). CDR3 length: 16 residues. The chain's CDR3 is CSALGLAGGVQETQYF. CDR3 bases read: TGCAGTGCCCTGGGACTAGCGGGAGGGGTACAAGAGACC.

Notes on this clone: The DNA ends 3 residues before the CDR3 does, and the rest of the CDR3 is filled in from the germline J gene. This sequence joins TRBV10-3 and TRBJ1-1; the D gene is possibly TRBD1 (6 bases). From germline, CDR1 is ENHRY and CDR2 SYGVKD. The CDR3 totals 12 residues. V shed 6 bases and J shed 4 bases, with 9 bases lying between them. The CDR3 loop is CAIRGASTEAFF. The CDR3 DNA, read in part, is TGTGCCATCAGGGGGGCGTCCACTGAA.

Points on this clone: Sequencing ends 3 residues short of the CDR3 end; the germline J gene provides the rest. The chain uses TRBV20-1 and TRBJ2-3, with D possibly being TRBD2 (5 bases). Per germline, CDR1 DFQATT and CDR2 SNEGSKA (reference sequence). The CDR3 extends over 17 amino acids. Trimming took off 0 bases at V and 1 base at J, with 17 bases between the two ends. The CDR3 reads CSARDLWLGGRTDTQYF. CDR3 bases read: TGCAGTGCTAGAGATCTATGGCTAGGAGGCCGCACAGATACG.

This clone is called medium-sized (0.01 to 0.1%) based on its frequency. With the read ending 3 residues before the CDR3 end, the germline J gene is used to fill in that end. The rearrangement joins TRBV5-1 to TRBJ1-2; the D gene is possibly TRBD1 (5 bases). Germline CDR1 SGHRS, CDR2 YFSETQ. This CDR3 region has 18 residues. Trimming left V 0 bases short and J 0 bases short, with 18 bases between. Incomplete CDR3 DNA: TGCGCCAGCAGCTTGGGGCCGGCAGGGCGAACTACTAACTATGGC. Translating it yields CASSLGPAGRTTNYG. The whole CDR3 protein is CASSLGPAGRTTNYGYTF.

Turning to this clone: With the read ending 3 residues before the CDR3 end, the germline J gene is used to fill in that end. This chain connects TRBV19 to TRBJ1-2, with TRBD1 matching 8 bases. The ends lost 3 bases at V and 6 bases at J; junction bases unmatched: 6. CDR1 LNHDA and CDR2 SQIVND come from the germline V gene (reference sequence). The CDR3 spans 14 residues. The CDR3 sequence: CASSMISGGNGYTF. Partial CDR3 DNA: TGTGCCAGTAGTATGATTTCAGGGGGCAATGGC.

On this clone: The CDR3 is cut off 3 residues early in the read; its end comes from the germline J gene. The chain combines TRBV2 with TRBJ2-1; 9 nucleotides match TRBD2. The CDR3 is made up of 16 amino acids. Trimming took 1 base from V and 7 from J; bases not matched to a gene: 8. In germline, CDR1 is SNHLY, CDR2 FYNNEI. The DNA read from the CDR3 is TGTGCCAGCAGTGAAGGCGGGAGGGCCTTTTTTAATGAG. It encodes CASSEGGRAFFNE. The entire CDR3 is CASSEGGRAFFNEQFF.